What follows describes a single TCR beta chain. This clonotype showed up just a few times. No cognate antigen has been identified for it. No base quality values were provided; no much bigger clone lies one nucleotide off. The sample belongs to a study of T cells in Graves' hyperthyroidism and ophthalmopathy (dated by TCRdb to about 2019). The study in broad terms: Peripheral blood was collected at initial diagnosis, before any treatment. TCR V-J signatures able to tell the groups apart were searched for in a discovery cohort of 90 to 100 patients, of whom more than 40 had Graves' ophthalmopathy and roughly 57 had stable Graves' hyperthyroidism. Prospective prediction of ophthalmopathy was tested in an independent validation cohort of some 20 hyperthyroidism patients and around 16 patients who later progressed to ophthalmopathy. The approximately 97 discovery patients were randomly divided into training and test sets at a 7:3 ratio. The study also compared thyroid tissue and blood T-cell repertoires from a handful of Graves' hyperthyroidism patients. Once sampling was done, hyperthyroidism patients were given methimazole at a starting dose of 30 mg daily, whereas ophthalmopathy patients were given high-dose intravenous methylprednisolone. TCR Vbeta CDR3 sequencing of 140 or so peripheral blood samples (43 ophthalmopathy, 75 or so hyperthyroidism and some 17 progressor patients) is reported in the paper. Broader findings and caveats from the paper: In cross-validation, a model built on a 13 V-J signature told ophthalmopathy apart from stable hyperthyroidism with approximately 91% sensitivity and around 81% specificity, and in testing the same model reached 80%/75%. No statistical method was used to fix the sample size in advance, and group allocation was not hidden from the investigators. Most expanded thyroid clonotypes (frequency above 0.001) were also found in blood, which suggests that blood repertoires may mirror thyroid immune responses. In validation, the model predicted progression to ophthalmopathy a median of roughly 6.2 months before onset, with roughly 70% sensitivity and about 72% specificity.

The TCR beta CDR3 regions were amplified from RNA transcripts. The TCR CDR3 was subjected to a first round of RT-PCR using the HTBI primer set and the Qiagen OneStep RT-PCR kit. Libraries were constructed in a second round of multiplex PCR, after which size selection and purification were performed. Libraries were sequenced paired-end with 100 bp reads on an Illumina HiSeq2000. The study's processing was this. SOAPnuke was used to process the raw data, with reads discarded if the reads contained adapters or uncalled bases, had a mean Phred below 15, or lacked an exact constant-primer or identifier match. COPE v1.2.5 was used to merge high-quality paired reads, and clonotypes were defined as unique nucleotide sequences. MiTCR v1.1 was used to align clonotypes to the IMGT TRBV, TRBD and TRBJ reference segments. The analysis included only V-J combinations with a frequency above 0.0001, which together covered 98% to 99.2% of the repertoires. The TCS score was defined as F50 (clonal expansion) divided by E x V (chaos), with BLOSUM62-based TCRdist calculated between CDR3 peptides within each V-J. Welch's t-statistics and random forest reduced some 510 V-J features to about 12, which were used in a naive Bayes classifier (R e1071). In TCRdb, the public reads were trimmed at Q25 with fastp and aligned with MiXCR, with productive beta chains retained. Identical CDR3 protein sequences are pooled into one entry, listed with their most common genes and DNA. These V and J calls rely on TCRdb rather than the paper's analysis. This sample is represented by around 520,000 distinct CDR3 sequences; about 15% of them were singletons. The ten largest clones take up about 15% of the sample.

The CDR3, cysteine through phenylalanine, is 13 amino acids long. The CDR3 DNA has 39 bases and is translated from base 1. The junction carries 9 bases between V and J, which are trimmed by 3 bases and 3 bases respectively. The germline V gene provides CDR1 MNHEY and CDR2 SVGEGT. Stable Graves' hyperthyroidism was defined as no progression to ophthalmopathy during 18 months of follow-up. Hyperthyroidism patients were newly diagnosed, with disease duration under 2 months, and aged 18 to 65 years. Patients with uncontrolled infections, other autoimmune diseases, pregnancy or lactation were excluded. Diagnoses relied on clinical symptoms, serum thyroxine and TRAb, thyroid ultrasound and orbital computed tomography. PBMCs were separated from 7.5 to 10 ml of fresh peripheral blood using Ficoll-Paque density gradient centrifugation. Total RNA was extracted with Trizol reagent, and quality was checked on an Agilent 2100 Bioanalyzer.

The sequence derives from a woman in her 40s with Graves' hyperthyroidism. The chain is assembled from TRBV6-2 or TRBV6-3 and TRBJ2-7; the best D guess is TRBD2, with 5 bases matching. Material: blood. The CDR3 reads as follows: CASSYGEGYEQYF. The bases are TGTGCCAGCAGTTATGGAGAGGGCTACGAGCAGTACTTC.